The rows below give T cell receptor beta chains drawn from one sample of a study of shared clonotypes between healthy human individuals. Sequencing used immunoSEQ multiplex PCR; TCRdb keeps in-frame clones, though not all of them. The profile shows millions of clones, 95% of them singletons. The sequenced sample consisted of naive CD4+ T cells sorted from blood. All receptors derive from a man aged 18 to 29 in good health. Both conserved end residues are part of each CDR3. D genes are given only for firm matches. Size values are once, few and many counts, or a class for expanded clones, and some rows have none.

-	TRBJ2-1	TRBV27	-	TGTGCCAGCAGCCGACAGAACAATGAGCAGTTCTTC	CASSRQNNEQFF
-	TRBJ1-3	TRBV11-3	-	TGTGCCAGCAGCACCCGAAATTACAGGTCTCTGAGGTGGGCCATATATTTT	CASSTRNYRSLRWAIYF
-	TRBJ2-3	TRBV7-9	-	TGTGCCAGCAGCTTACGGAGCGCGGGCACAGATACGCAGTATTTT	CASSLRSAGTDTQYF
-	TRBJ2-4	TRBV27	-	TGTGCCAGCAGTCGCCCGGAGGGGGGGCGCCCAAACATTCAGTACTTC	CASSRPEGGRPNIQYF
-	TRBJ2-4	TRBV7-8	-	TGTGCCAGCAGCTTAGAATACTGGGGAGCCAAAAACATTCAGTACTTC	CASSLEYWGAKNIQYF
-	TRBJ1-4	TRBV9	TRBD1	TGTGCCAGCAGCGTACGACAGGGAGGTGAAAAACTGTTTTTT	CASSVRQGGEKLFF
-	TRBJ2-5	TRBV2	-	TGTGCCAGCACCGGAATTGAAGGGGCGGAGACCCAGTACTTC	CASTGIEGAETQYF
-	TRBJ1-4	TRBV4-1	-	TGCGCCAGCAGCCAAGTCCAGACGAGAATTAATGAAAAACTGTTTTTT	CASSQVQTRINEKLFF
-	TRBJ2-5	TRBV2	TRBD2	TGTGCCAGCAGTGACTTGCGGGGGGTTGGAGAGACCCAGTACTTC	CASSDLRGVGETQYF
-	TRBJ2-3	TRBV11-2	-	TGTGCCAGCAGCCCGGAGGCAGATACGCAGTATTTT	CASSPEADTQYF
once	TRBJ1-4	TRBV10-3	-	TGTGCCATCAGTGAGGTACGGGGTGAAAAACTGTTTTTT	CAISEVRGEKLFF